The clone carrying this T cell receptor (beta chain) was recorded a few times. As for time point: patch test 1, 2 weeks after DPC sensitization. Specified treatment: therapeutic diphenylcyclopropenone sensitization with weekly scalp DPC. Whole blood that had not been fractionated was the source of extracted total RNA. Staff drew blood before applying each patch test. The record originates from a study of human T cells and chemical hapten exposure. Study in general: The patient population, which was mostly female, had alopecia areata, totalis or universalis. The variation in per-sample TCR yields arose mainly from small differences in pooled library volumes.

One entry per CDR3 protein results from TCRdb running MiXCR on the RACE reads. The table shows more than 30,000 distinct CDR3 sequences, with just under 6.5% occurring only once. The CDR3 sequence is 18 residues long. V shed 3 bases, J shed 4 bases, and the junction held 16 bases outside the gene matches. The germline V gene has CDR1 LGHNA and CDR2 YSLEER. The V call is TRBV4-3, the J call TRBJ2-3; 7 bases are shared with TRBD1. This TCR was recovered from a woman aged 30 to 39 with alopecia areata. Some clones in this sample may be carry-over from other donors' samples. Specimen: whole blood, collected in connection with sensitization to the hapten diphenylcyclopropenone (DPC). The CDR3 region has the DNA TGCGCCAGCAGCCACAGCCTAGGGACAGAGGGGGCAGCAGATACGCAGTATTTT. This sequence encodes CASSHSLGTEGAADTQYF.